One sample yielded the 10 T cell receptor beta chains listed below, sequenced in a study of long-term antiretroviral therapy in people with HIV. The authors ran the immunoSEQ assay, v3.0, at survey level. Sequencing used immunoSEQ multiplex PCR; TCRdb keeps in-frame clones, though not all of them. The sample has approximately 24,000 clones, roughly 79% seen once. Sequences were derived from unsorted PBMCs, sampled at the start of antiretroviral therapy, before treatment. These receptors were taken from a young woman with HIV.

The chain carries TRBV18 and TRBJ1-2; D uncertain. Trimming cost V 2 bases and J 9 bases, with 13 bases left between them. This CDR3 region has 13 residues. Germline V gives CDR1 KGHSH, CDR2 LQKENI. CDR3: CASSPDRQASYTF. DNA of the CDR3: TGTGCCAGCTCACCAGACCGGCAAGCGAGCTACACCTTC. The whole variable domain, remainder taken from reference TRBV18 and TRBJ1-2, is NAGVMQNPRHLVRRRGQEARLRCSPMKGHSHVYWYRQLPEEGLKFMVYLQKENIIDESGMPKERFSAEFPKEGPSILRIQQVVRGDSAAYFCASSPDRQASYTFGSGTRLTVV.

This clone was detected a few times. CDR3 residues: CASSTRTGASDTEAFF. The CDR3 DNA is TGTGCCAGTAGTACCCGGACAGGGGCGTCGGACACTGAAGCTTTCTTT. V and J are TRBV19 and TRBJ1-1, with 9 bases matching TRBD1. The junction had 9 bases not matched to a gene; V was cut back by 4 bases and J by 3 bases. The CDR3 runs to 16 residues. CDR1 LNHDA and CDR2 SQIVND come from the germline V gene (reference sequence).

This rearrangement joins TRBV7-2 to TRBJ1-2; 7 bases are a match to TRBD1. The CDR3 has 14 residues. J lost 4 bases, V lost 1 base, and 3 bases had no gene match. Germline CDR1 is SGHTA and CDR2 is FQGNSA. The CDR3: CASSLGGTAYGYTF. CDR3 in DNA: TGTGCCAGCAGCTTAGGCGGGACAGCCTATGGCTACACCTTC.

This chain uses TRBV4-1 with TRBJ2-1, with D possibly being TRBD1 or TRBD2 (5 bases each). Germline values: CDR1 MGHRA, CDR2 YSYEKL. The CDR3 totals 14 residues. V lost 1 base to trimming and J lost 8 bases, with 12 bases between them. The CDR3 protein is CASSQGGPGHEQFF. The CDR3 nucleotides read TGCGCCAGCAGCCAAGGCGGACCGGGGCATGAGCAGTTCTTC.

This clone was recorded only once. The genes are TRBV11-3 and TRBJ2-3, with 10 positions matching TRBD2. Germline CDR1 reads SGHNT; CDR2 reads YENEEA. CDR3 length: 15 amino acids. The junction had 8 bases not matched to a gene; V was cut back by 5 bases and J by 6 bases. The CDR3 sequence: CASSVGTSESDTQYF. Written as DNA, the CDR3 is TGTGCCAGCAGCGTTGGGACTAGCGAGTCGGATACGCAGTATTTT. Variable domain in full (rest from reference TRBV11-3 and TRBJ2-3): EAGVVQSPRYKIIEKKQPVAFWCNPISGHNTLYWYLQNLGQGPELLIRYENEEAVDDSQLPKDRFSAERLKGVDSTLKIQPAELGDSAVYLCASSVGTSESDTQYFGPGTRLTVL.

This chain joins TRBV9 and TRBJ1-4; 7 nucleotides agree with TRBD1. The germline V gene encodes CDR1 SGDLS and CDR2 YYNGEE. V shed 0 bases, J shed 8 bases, and the junction held 10 bases outside the gene matches. The CDR3 is 16 residues long. The CDR3 DNA reads TGTGCCAGCAGCGTAGGAATGGACAGGAGGACAGAAAAACTGTTTTTT. This codes for CASSVGMDRRTEKLFF.

The chain recombines TRBV7-9 with TRBJ1-6; D gene unclear. Trimming stripped 4 bases from V and 3 bases from J, with 7 bases between. Germline loops: CDR1 SEHNR, CDR2 FQNEAQ (reference sequence). The CDR3 sequence is 14 residues long. The CDR3 region is CASSSQYYNSPLHF. CDR3 coding DNA: TGTGCCAGCAGCTCCCAGTACTATAATTCACCCCTCCACTTT.

This chain uses TRBV7-2 with TRBJ2-3; the D gene is possibly TRBD2 (6 bases). The V end was cut by 6 bases, the J end by 9 bases, with 19 bases between. The CDR3 runs 14 residues. Germline-derived CDR1 and CDR2 are SGHTA and FQGNSA. The CDR3 coding sequence is TGTGCCAGCAGTCAAGGTGCGGCGGGACGGACGCAGTATTTT. Translation gives CASSQGAAGRTQYF.

The V call is TRBV9, the J call TRBJ1-3; perhaps TRBD1 as D (5 bases). Germline V gives CDR1 SGDLS, CDR2 YYNGEE. Trimming took 4 bases from V and 1 from J, leaving 12 bases between them. The CDR3 covers 15 residues. The CDR3 DNA reads TGTGCCAGCAGCCAAGACAGTACTTCTGGAAACACCATATATTTT. Amino acids: CASSQDSTSGNTIYF.

This chain joins TRBV30 and TRBJ2-3, with TRBD2 matching over 10 bases. The trim removed 0 bases at V and 4 bases at J, leaving 7 bases unmatched. The CDR3 is 16 residues long. Germline CDR1 and CDR2: GTSNPN and SVGIG (reference sequence). This chain's CDR3 is CAWSVGSGLAADTQYF. CDR3 DNA: TGTGCCTGGAGTGTAGGGAGTGGACTAGCGGCAGATACGCAGTATTTT.